The following is a T cell receptor (beta chain) sequence with its context. This CDR3 is built from 15 residues. V trimming: 7 bases; J trimming: 8 bases; junction bases outside the gene matches: 12. These data originate in a study of blood T cells in healthy people across ages. In the study overall: Template switching picked up about one barcoded beta molecule for each two T cells.

Through a sample-barcoded 5' primer and a J-beta primer mix, a second PCR was run for roughly 7 to 12 cycles. Each cDNA molecule was tagged by a template-switch adaptor with 12 random nucleotides. A single record per CDR3 protein comes from TCRdb applying MiXCR to the 5' RACE reads. The sample has roughly 680,000 distinct CDR3 sequences, roughly half seen once. Healthy Caucasian individuals from Russia aged about 6 to 100 served as donors. Total RNA extraction produced at least 5.5 micrograms (per sample) for the study. Material for sequencing was blood. The clonotype was recovered from a woman older than 75 in good health. V and J are TRBV12-3 or TRBV12-4 and TRBJ2-1, with 9 bases fitting TRBD2. CDR3 DNA: TGTGCCAGCAAACTAACGCGGGGGGGCTCCCATGAGCAGTTCTTC. This gives the protein CASKLTRGGSHEQFF.